These 11 T cell receptor beta chains share one sample of origin, sequenced in a study of blood T cell repertoires in COVID-19. Data came from immunoSEQ multiplex PCR; TCRdb stores just in-frame clones and leaves some out. The sample has roughly 300,000 clones; around 86% are singletons. Source material: peripheral blood. The receptor source for this set is a woman between 50 and 59 years old with acute or convalescent COVID-19.

The chain has TRBV19 and TRBJ2-4; 10 nucleotides agree with TRBD2. This CDR3 is 13 amino acids long. Trimming took 11 bases from V and 6 from J; bases not matched to a gene: 7. Looked up from germline, CDR1 is LNHDA and CDR2 is SQIVND (reference sequence). CDR3 coding DNA: TGTGCCGCAGGCCCTAGCGGGGGAAACATTCAGTACTTC. This sequence encodes CAAGPSGGNIQYF.

The chain links TRBV7-2 to TRBJ2-7; TRBD2 agrees at 8 bases. Germline V gene sequence: CDR1 SGHTA, CDR2 FQGNSA. Trimming cost V 5 bases and J 6 bases; bases outside gene matches: 15. The CDR3 loop spans 16 amino acids. The CDR3 bases are TGTGCCAGCAGCCTCGACGGGGGACTAGTCTCGGGCGAGCAGTACTTC. This encodes CASSLDGGLVSGEQYF.

This clone has just one count. This sequence joins TRBV7-9 and TRBJ2-3; D remains unclear. Germline assignment: CDR1 SEHNR and CDR2 FQNEAQ (reference sequence). Trimming took 4 bases from V and 2 from J, leaving 4 bases between them. The CDR3 covers 12 residues. CDR3 region: CASSYFTDTQYF. The CDR3 coding sequence is TGTGCCAGCAGCTACTTCACAGATACGCAGTATTTT.

The chain carries TRBV15 and TRBJ1-6; 7 nucleotides agree with TRBD1. V was clipped by 3 bases and J by 9 bases; unmatched bases: 11. Germline lookup yields CDR1 LNHNV and CDR2 YYDKDF (reference sequence). This CDR3 has 16 amino acids. The CDR3 coding sequence is TGTGCCACCAGCAGGGACAGGTTTTTAAGGGTTTCACCCCTCCACTTT. Translating it yields CATSRDRFLRVSPLHF.

The sample holds one count of this clone. The chain has TRBV27 and TRBJ2-7, with a possible D match to TRBD1 (6 bases). V was pared by 4 bases and J by 8 bases, with 21 bases between. The CDR3 contains 15 residues. Per the germline V gene, CDR1 is MNHEY and CDR2 is SMNVEV (reference sequence). CDR3 nucleotides: TGTGCCAGCAGTTCCACCCCTCTTGACAGGATAAAGCAGTACTTC. This codes for CASSSTPLDRIKQYF.

This clone came up a few times. This sequence joins TRBV28 and TRBJ1-2; TRBD1 aligns across 12 bases. After removal of 5 bases from V and 8 bases from J, the junction contained 6 bases not matched to a gene. The CDR3 has 14 residues. Per germline, CDR1 MDHEN and CDR2 SYDVKM. In DNA form, the CDR3 reads TGTGCCAGCAGTGCGGGACAGGGGGCGGGGGGCTACACCTTC. Translating gives CASSAGQGAGGYTF.

V and J are TRBV28 and TRBJ1-1, with TRBD1 matching 7 bases. The V segment lost 6 bases and the J segment 1 base; nucleotides outside the gene matches: 5. CDR3 size: 14 residues. The germline gives CDR1 MDHEN, CDR2 SYDVKM. The CDR3: CASRNQGGNTEAFF. As DNA, the CDR3 is TGTGCCAGCAGAAACCAGGGGGGGAACACTGAAGCTTTCTTT.

In this sample, this clone turned up a few times. The chain carries TRBV7-3 and TRBJ2-2, with 12 bases that match TRBD1. CDR3 length: 16 amino acids. CDR1 is SGHTA and CDR2 is FQGTGA in the germline V gene. The junction had 7 bases not matched to a gene; V was cut back by 4 bases and J by 7 bases. The CDR3: CASSSAGTGGFGELFF. The DNA for the CDR3 is TGTGCCAGCAGCTCCGCCGGGACAGGGGGCTTCGGGGAGCTGTTTTTT.

The gene calls are TRBV5-5 and TRBJ1-3; 10 bases are a match to TRBD1. V shed 0 bases, J shed 4 bases, and the junction held 4 bases outside the gene matches. CDR1 SGHKS and CDR2 YYEKEE come from the germline V gene (reference sequence). This CDR3 spans 16 amino acids. The CDR3: CASSLARTGGGNTIYF. The CDR3 region has the DNA TGTGCCAGCAGCTTGGCTAGGACAGGGGGAGGAAACACCATATATTTT.

The chain recombines TRBV28 with TRBJ1-4; tentatively, D is TRBD1 (5 bases). Trimming pared 6 bases from V and 3 bases from J, leaving 11 bases between. Germline assignment: CDR1 MDHEN and CDR2 SYDVKM. CDR3 size: 14 residues. The CDR3 coding sequence is TGTGCCAGCAGCCCTTGGGGGGCTAATGAAAAACTGTTTTTT. This translates into CASSPWGANEKLFF.

The chain employs TRBV11-1 and TRBJ2-1; the match to TRBD2 covers 10 bases. Germline CDR1 is SGHAT and CDR2 is FQDESV (reference sequence). The V and J ends lost 5 bases and 8 bases, in that order; junction bases with no gene match: 9. This CDR3 contains 15 residues. CDR3: CASSHDGAGGYEQFF. CDR3 nucleotide sequence: TGTGCCAGCAGCCACGACGGAGCGGGAGGGTATGAGCAGTTCTTC.